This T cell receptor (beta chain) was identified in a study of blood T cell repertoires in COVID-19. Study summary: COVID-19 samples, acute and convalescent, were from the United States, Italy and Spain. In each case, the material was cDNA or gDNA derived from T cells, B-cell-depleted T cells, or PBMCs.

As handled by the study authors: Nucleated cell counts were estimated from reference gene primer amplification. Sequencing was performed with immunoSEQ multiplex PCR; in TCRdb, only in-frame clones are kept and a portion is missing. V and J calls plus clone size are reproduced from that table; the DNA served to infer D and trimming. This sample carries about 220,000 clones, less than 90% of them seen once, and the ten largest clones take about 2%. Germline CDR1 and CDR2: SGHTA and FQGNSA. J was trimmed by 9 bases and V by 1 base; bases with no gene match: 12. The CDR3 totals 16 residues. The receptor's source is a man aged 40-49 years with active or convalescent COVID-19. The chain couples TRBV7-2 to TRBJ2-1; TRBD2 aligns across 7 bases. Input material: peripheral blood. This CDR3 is CASSLGIRGVRSEQFF. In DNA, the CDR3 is TGTGCCAGCAGCTTAGGAATTCGGGGGGTGCGTAGTGAGCAGTTCTTC.